Reported below is one T cell receptor beta chain. Its target is not known. The sample originates from a study of T cell repertoires in cytomegalovirus infection. Study overall: As its CMV epitopes, the study selected recently identified HLA-C-restricted and well-studied HLA-B-restricted targets. Indications came from public TCR beta signatures; they pointed to CMV infection and to a matching HLA type.

General study findings and limits: CMV-specific TCR beta clonotypes restricted by HLA-C dominated the ex vivo response.

Germline CDR1 is DFQATT and CDR2 is SNEGSKA (reference sequence). The CDR3 runs 13 residues. V gave up 3 bases and J gave up 1 base, with 9 bases separating them. Using its own MiXCR run on the reads, TCRdb lists one record per CDR3 protein. The data contain some 500,000 distinct CDR3 sequences, about 40% of them singletons. The starting material was cultured PBMCs, obtained from culture after CMV antigen stimulation. This TCR came from a human donor in good health (CMV status not recorded). Some clones in this sample may be carry-over from other donors' samples. This chain uses TRBV20-1 with TRBJ1-1, with D possibly being TRBD1 (5 bases). The CDR3, as DNA: TGCAGTGCTAGGCAGGGATCGAACACTGAAGCTTTCTTT. As protein: CSARQGSNTEAFF.